A selection of T cell receptor beta chains follows, all from one sample in a study of T cell changes during pregnancy in multiple sclerosis. Profiling relied on immunoSEQ multiplex PCR, and the TCRdb table lists in-frame clones only, not all of them. The table has nearly 60,000 clones, about 90% seen once; the top ten hold about 0.49%. The sequencing used CD4+ T cells from peripheral blood mononuclear cells, collected after pregnancy. The receptors shown here come from a female donor in good health, enrolled as a control in a pregnancy study. Both conserved end residues are part of each CDR3. A D gene is named only where the DNA matches it firmly.

V gene	J gene	D gene	CDR3 DNA	CDR3 protein
TRBV7-2	TRBJ2-6	TRBD1	TGTGCCAGCAGCCGGCCCGGACAGGGGGTAAGCGGGGCCAACGTCCTGACTTTC	CASSRPGQGVSGANVLTF
TRBV4-2	TRBJ1-3	NA	TGTGCCAGCAGCCAAGATCGGGGGTTGGTGACTGGAAACACCATATATTTT	CASSQDRGLVTGNTIYF
TRBV4-3	TRBJ2-2	TRBD1	TGCGCCAGCAGCCAAGGACAGGGTTACGACGGGGAGCTGTTTTTT	CASSQGQGYDGELFF
TRBV2	TRBJ2-7	NA	TGTGCCAGCAGTGAGGTCAGGTGGAACTACGAGCAGTACTTC	CASSEVRWNYEQYF
TRBV19	TRBJ1-5	NA	TGTGCCAGTAGTAAGTCACTTAATAGCAATCAGCCCCAGCATTTT	CASSKSLNSNQPQHF
TRBV7-3	TRBJ2-7	NA	TGTGCCAGCAGCTTACGGGGTGGTAGGTCCTACGAGCAGTACTTC	CASSLRGGRSYEQYF
TRBV4-3	TRBJ1-3	TRBD1	TGCGCCAGCAGCCTAGGCTGGGGACAGGGGGCCTTTTACTCTGGAAACACCATATATTTT	CASSLGWGQGAFYSGNTIYF
TRBV14	TRBJ2-7	NA	TGTGCCAGCAGCCAAGTTAACGAGCAGTACTTC	CASSQVNEQYF
TRBV5-1	TRBJ1-2	NA	TGCGCCAGCAGCTTACAGGGAACCGGCTACACCTTC	CASSLQGTGYTF
TRBV5-4	TRBJ2-3	NA	TGTGCCAGCAGTAACGACGGGGGGCCTAGGTCGGATACGCAGTATTTT	CASSNDGGPRSDTQYF
TRBV10-3	TRBJ2-3	NA	TGTGCCATCAGTGAAGGTTTGAGGGGGGATACGCAGTATTTT	CAISEGLRGDTQYF
TRBV11-3	TRBJ2-7	TRBD2	TGTGCCAGCAGCTTTCGTAGCGGGGCGAGGAACGAGCAGTACTTC	CASSFRSGARNEQYF